This T cell receptor beta chain was sequenced for a study of shared T cell receptors in the human thymus. Method: immunoSEQ multiplex PCR; TCRdb's copy keeps in-frame clones and lacks some. This sample carries approximately 580,000 clones, about 84% of them seen once, and the ten largest clones take 0.01% to 0.015%. These data were also filed under a second study, of human thymus T cells. That work states: It was healthy Finnish infants having corrective surgery for congenital heart defects who were the donors.

This TCR derives from a boy less than two years old with a congenital heart defect. Sequencing was done on a sample of thymocytes.

The chain's CDR3 is CASQQGPSYNEQFF. In nucleotides, the CDR3 is TGTGCCAGCCAGCAGGGGCCTTCCTACAATGAGCAGTTCTTC. This chain uses TRBV27 with TRBJ2-1; D is possibly TRBD1 (6 bases). The V end lost 8 bases, the J end lost 1 base, and 12 bases lay between the germline ends. Germline loops: CDR1 MNHEY, CDR2 SMNVEV (reference sequence). The CDR3 has 14 residues.